The source of this T cell receptor beta chain is a study of tumor-infiltrating lymphocytes in localized non-small cell lung cancer. Libraries were prepared by immunoSEQ multiplex PCR; TCRdb keeps only in-frame clonotypes and omits some of them. The sample shows more than 9,000 clones, approximately 64% of them seen only once. Trimming stripped 4 bases from V and 2 bases from J, with 8 bases between. The CDR3 loop spans 12 amino acids. From germline, CDR1 is SQVTM and CDR2 ANQGSEA. The receptor was isolated from a human donor with non-small cell lung cancer. Sample: lung tumor tissue. The chain employs TRBV29-1 and TRBJ2-5, with D unresolved. CDR3 in DNA: TGCAGCGTTGCTCCAGGACAAGAGACCCAGTACTTC. Translated: CSVAPGQETQYF.